The subject of this entry is one TCR beta chain. This record belongs to a study of cytomegalovirus exposure and HLA in healthy donors. Germline V gene sequence: CDR1 SQVTM, CDR2 ANQGSEA. V was trimmed by 4 bases and J by 1 base, leaving 11 bases between them. The CDR3 consists of 14 residues. The PCR ran on 60 Vbeta and 13 Jbeta primers. Using immunoSEQ multiplex PCR, the repertoire was profiled, and TCRdb retains in-frame clones only, with some absent. The table lists about 41,000 clones, with 5% to 7.5% in the top ten. This TCR was sampled from a man between 25 and 39 years old in good health and CMV-seronegative. The sample taken for sequencing was PBMCs. This chain uses TRBV29-1 with TRBJ1-5, with D possibly matching TRBD1 (5 bases). Here the CDR3 reads CSVGGGPSNQPQHF. The CDR3 DNA sequence: TGCAGCGTTGGGGGCGGCCCCAGCAATCAGCCCCAGCATTTT.